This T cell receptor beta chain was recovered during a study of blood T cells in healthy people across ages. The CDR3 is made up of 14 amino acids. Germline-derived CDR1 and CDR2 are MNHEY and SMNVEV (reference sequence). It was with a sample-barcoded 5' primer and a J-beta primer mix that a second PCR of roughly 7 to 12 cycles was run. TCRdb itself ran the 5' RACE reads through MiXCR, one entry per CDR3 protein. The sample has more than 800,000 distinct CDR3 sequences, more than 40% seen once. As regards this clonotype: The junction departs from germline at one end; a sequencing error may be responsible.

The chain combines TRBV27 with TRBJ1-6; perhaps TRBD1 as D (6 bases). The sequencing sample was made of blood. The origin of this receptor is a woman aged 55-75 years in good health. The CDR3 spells CASSISGATSPLHF. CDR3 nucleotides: TGTGCCAGCAGTATATCAGGGGCGACTTCACCCCTCCACTTT.